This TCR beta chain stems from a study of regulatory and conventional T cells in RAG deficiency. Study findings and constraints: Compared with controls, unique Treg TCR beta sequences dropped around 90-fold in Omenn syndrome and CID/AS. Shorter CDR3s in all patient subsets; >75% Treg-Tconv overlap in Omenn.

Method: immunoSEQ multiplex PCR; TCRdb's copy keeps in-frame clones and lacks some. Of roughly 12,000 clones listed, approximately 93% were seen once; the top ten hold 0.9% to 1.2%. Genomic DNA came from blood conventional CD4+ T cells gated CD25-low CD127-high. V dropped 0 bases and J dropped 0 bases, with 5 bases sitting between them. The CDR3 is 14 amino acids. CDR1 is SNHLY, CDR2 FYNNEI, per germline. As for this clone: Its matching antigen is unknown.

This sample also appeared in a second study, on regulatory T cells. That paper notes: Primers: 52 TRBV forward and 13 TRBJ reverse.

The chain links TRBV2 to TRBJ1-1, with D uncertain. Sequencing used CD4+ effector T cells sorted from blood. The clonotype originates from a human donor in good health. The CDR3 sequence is CASSEAWVNTEAFF. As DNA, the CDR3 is TGTGCCAGCAGTGAAGCCTGGGTGAACACTGAAGCTTTCTTT.